Listed here is a single TCR beta chain. Its antigen is currently not known. There are no base qualities to consult, and no much larger clone falls within one base. CDR1 and CDR2 (SGHRS, YFSETQ) derive from the germline V gene. Between the V and J ends, shortened by 1 base and 1 base respectively, the junction contains 6 bases. The CDR3 measures 14 amino acids from cysteine to phenylalanine. The CDR3 DNA has 42 bases and is translated from base 1. Library preparation was by the immunoSEQ multiplex PCR assay. The multiplex PCR relied on a mix of 60 forward primers for TCR Vbeta segments and 13 reverse primers for TCR Jbeta segments. Amplification of the CDR3 region of rearranged TCR beta genes was performed with a multiplex PCR assay on genomic DNA. The amplified TCR beta libraries were sequenced on the Illumina HiSeq System as 87-base-pair reads. Under the source paper's analysis protocol: Across the 700 or so repertoires, a later analysis counted approximately 83 million unique TCR beta chains, 8.5 million to 12 million of which were shared by at least two donors. To remove PCR and sequencing errors, raw reads were error-corrected and collapsed into unique sequences using a nearest-neighbor algorithm that merged closely related sequences. V, D and J gene segments were assigned by aligning CDR3 sequences to IMGT reference sequences. For a sequence to be retained, a match of at least six nucleotides was required to both a V gene segment and a J gene segment. A rearrangement counted as productive if the CDR3 had no stop codons and remained in frame with V and J, and every other rearrangement counted as non-productive. Following IMGT convention, CDR3 was defined as the stretch from the second conserved V-encoded cysteine up to the conserved J-encoded phenylalanine. The earlier analysis of roughly 590 of the donors excluded sequences that lacked an unambiguous match to a single V gene segment. An earlier analysis of a few hundred of the donors called V segments functional above 56.7% productive rearrangements and segregating when the between-donor standard deviation exceeded 5%. A statistical classification framework was developed to diagnose cytomegalovirus status using the catalog of TCR beta chain sequences. A later analysis assigned V and J genes by comparing TCR nucleotide sequences with IMGT/GENE-DB human TR gene sequences. Using the TCRdist pipeline, a later analysis assigned CDR3 sequences along with most-parsimonious VDJ recombination scenarios. In a later analysis, each TCR beta chain was defined by its CDR3 amino acid sequence together with its V-gene family, and reads without a unique V-gene family were excluded. A later analysis removed 600 or so highly shared, low-generation-probability nucleotide sequences to deal with suspected cross-contamination and a sequencing artifact. A later analysis calculated a clonal expansion index for each public chain from normalized within-repertoire ranks of inferred template counts. In a later analysis, generation probabilities were computed with a VDJ recombination model fitted to out-of-frame rearrangements, and the resulting probabilities were checked against IGoR. In a later analysis, TCR-TCR, TCR-HLA and TCR-CMV co-occurrence was scored with hypergeometric tests, and a repertoire-size bias correction was applied to TCR pairs. In a later analysis, false discovery rates were estimated by permuting HLA or CMV assignments 20 times. A later analysis grouped co-occurring TCRs with DBSCAN, adding TCRdist sequence similarity when clustering within HLA-allele-positive subsets. Repertoires with fewer than 30,000 or more than 120,000 public chains, plus five repertoires with anomalous nucleotide sharing, were excluded from co-occurrence clustering. Imported from immuneACCESS, the table was reduced by TCRdb to in-frame sequences with V and J called. These copies leave out some clones; in studies compared against another copy, an unresolved V gene accounts for under half, and the cause of the remainder is not known. The V and J calls and clone size are taken from that table; D and trimming were inferred from the DNA. Recorded for this sample are around 150,000 clones; roughly 70% of them occurred a single time. Together, the top ten hold about 2.5% of the sample.

In total, around 600 healthy bone marrow donors made up the cohort. Cohort members were all nominally healthy when sampled, although unrecorded immune exposures were likely present. The donor was CMV seropositive and belonged to the group of 250 to 300 seropositive cohort members. A peripheral blood sample was provided by each donor, and peripheral blood mononuclear cells were used for TCR beta sequencing. The Qiagen DNeasy Blood Extraction Kit was used to extract genomic DNA from the blood cell samples. The record originates from a study of cytomegalovirus exposure and HLA in healthy donors (dated by TCRdb to 2015 to 2018). About the full investigation: According to an earlier analysis of 550 to 750 of the donors, 200 million or so T cells yielded roughly 110 million unique TCR beta sequences and roughly 280 Gb of sequence data. Approximately 310 gigabases of sequencing data and roughly 90 million unique TCR sequences were included in an early release covering around 650 HLA-typed donors. Of the approximately 370 genotyped donors, 80% to 90% were placed in the genetic ancestry cluster associated with self-reported Caucasian donors. The study was designed to test whether signatures of past pathogen exposure could be identified by cataloging public T cell receptors. Using immunosequencing, the study profiled T cell repertoires from 500 to 800 subjects and related those repertoires to cytomegalovirus serostatus. Besides the first cohort of more than 650 subjects, a separate validation cohort made up of roughly 120 different subjects was used. To predict cytomegalovirus infection status, the study combined high-throughput TCR immunosequencing, statistical association of individual TCRs with disease status, and machine learning. A later analysis re-examined previously published TCR beta repertoires from just over 650 donors and added high-resolution HLA genotyping to investigate patterns of TCR occurrence. The later analysis used no new phenotypic data to find candidate immune exposures, relying instead on TCR beta sequences and their occurrence across donors. To decide whether each TCR beta V gene segment behaved as functional or pseudogenic, an earlier analysis of approximately 620 of the donors relied on high-throughput TCR beta sequencing. Donor age, sex, ethnicity and CMV serostatus were compiled together with the repertoire data. A later genetic analysis took genome-wide SNP genotypes for about three fifths of the roughly 700 donors and used that subset as a discovery cohort. All discovery cohort repertoires had been generated using a single sequencing platform. Class I and class II HLA loci were covered by the typing at four-digit resolution. The number of donors typed differed by locus, with 629-630 for A, B, C, DRB1 and DQB1, roughly 520 for DQA1, nearly 610 for DPA1, and about 450 for DPB1. Roughly five DR-DQ haplotypes were treated as single units for association and clustering because of strong linkage in the cohort. Across around 400 genotyped donors of the cohort, an average of about 200,000 unique TCR beta nucleotide sequences per donor were sequenced, and approximately 19% of those sequences were non-productive.

The paper's findings and limits, for the study overall: A later analysis associated 15,000 to 20,000 TCR beta sequences with specific HLA alleles at a false discovery rate of 0.05. A later analysis reported that several top co-occurrence clusters appeared linked to parvovirus B19, influenza, CMV and Epstein-Barr virus. Cytomegalovirus status was reported to be diagnosed by the classifier with high specificity and sensitivity in both the original and validation cohorts. This cohort had only TCR beta chains sequenced, and the lack of alpha or paired-chain data limited which features could be detected. Because HLA typing was missing for some donors at each locus, association tests included only the typed subset. A few of the identified cytomegalovirus-associated TCR beta chains were confirmed in vitro to be specific for cytomegalovirus antigens. A cluster of highly shared sequence variants was judged likely to represent a technical artifact of the sequencing pipeline. For the cohort, immune exposure information was limited to CMV serostatus. In a later analysis, most CMV-associated TCR beta chains were found to appear HLA-restricted, with HLA associations seemingly driven largely by CMV exposure. The 87-base-pair reads could not distinguish some IMGT-functional V segments, including TRBV6-2 and TRBV6-3, so those segments were excluded. Sequencing depth was assumed to be roughly uniform across donors in the presence/absence analyses, though that assumption may not hold. A later analysis found that HLA-associated TCR beta chains were more clonally expanded and had lower generation probabilities than equally common non-associated chains. According to the authors, the approach could potentially be generalized to other disease states and immunological phenotypes. Because counts were too low, roughly 18 rarely observed V segments, including chromosome 9 orphons, were left out of the earlier analysis of a few hundred of the donors. Linkage disequilibrium might explain the correlated functional status among segregating V segments, but an unknown experimental factor could not be excluded. According to a later analysis, TCR association rates differed among HLA loci, with DRB1 alleles showing the most associated TCRs and HLA-C alleles showing the fewest. When HLA alleles, especially DR and DQ, strongly co-occurred, attributing TCR associations to individual alleles was difficult. A further reported finding was that TCR beta sequences accurately predicted the HLA-A and HLA-B alleles for most subjects in the first cohort. In a later genetic analysis, fewer N-insertions in productive TCRs were reported among donors in an Asian-associated ancestry cluster than the 666-donor mean. In an earlier analysis of approximately 590 of the donors, most TCR beta V segments appeared in productive rearrangements about 87% or about 30% of the time, broadly matching IMGT annotations. While some public TCRs were present in many individuals, most TCR sequences turned up only very rarely across donors. A later genetic analysis associated a missense DCLRE1C variant with V-gene and J-gene trimming of TCR beta chains, and an independent cohort replicated the association. The study listed approximately 150 TCR beta chains as associated with cytomegalovirus.

The sequenced sample consisted of PBMCs. The receptor chain draws on TRBV5-1 and TRBJ2-1, with TRBD1 perhaps the D gene, on 5 matching bases. The clonotype comes from a woman in her thirties or forties in good health and CMV-seropositive. The CDR3 reads as follows: CASSLSGSYNEQFF. DNA sequence: TGCGCCAGCAGCTTGTCAGGGTCCTACAATGAGCAGTTCTTC.